This entry concerns a single T cell receptor (beta chain). Its antigen is not identified. Time point indicated: week 23, last vaccination. Each vaccine dose was 300 ug of mutant IDH1 20-mer peptide, with topical imiquimod. CDR1 and CDR2 from the germline V gene are MNHEY and SVGAGI. V was shortened by 5 bases and J by 8 bases, with 9 bases between the two germline ends. The CDR3 has 11 amino acids. This sample is drawn from a study of a mutant IDH1 vaccine in newly diagnosed glioma. Turning to the study itself: Eight vaccinations went to patients in weeks 1, 3, 5, 7, 11, 15, 19, 23. It was radiotherapy, temozolomide, or both that patients received previously, with most receiving both.

The repertoire was sequenced with immunoSEQ multiplex PCR; TCRdb's copy has only in-frame clones and lacks some. The table records some 30,000 clones, approximately 88% of them present only once. The V and J genes are TRBV6-5 and TRBJ2-5; the D is unclear. The starting material was PBMCs, obtained from a glioma patient whose treatment included an IDH1 peptide vaccine. The receptor was derived from a man aged 40-49 years with glioma. CDR3 region: CASSHGFTQYF. The CDR3 DNA reads as TGTGCCAGCAGTCACGGGTTTACCCAGTACTTC.